This section outlines one TCR beta chain sequence together with its context. The data stem from a study of blood T cell repertoires in COVID-19. Study background: PBMCs, B-cell-depleted T cells, or T cells provided the cDNA or gDNA that made up the material.

CDR1 is SGHNT, CDR2 YENEEA, per germline. After removal of 6 bases from V and 8 bases from J, the junction contained 7 bases not matched to a gene. CDR3 length equals 15 residues. Profiling relied on immunoSEQ multiplex PCR, and the TCRdb table lists in-frame clones only, not all of them. The repertoire has roughly 90,000 clones, about 89% of them found once; the top ten carry more than 1%. The chain links TRBV11-3 to TRBJ2-1; 13 bases are shared with TRBD2. Specimen: peripheral blood. This TCR was sampled from a human donor in a cohort sampled during active COVID-19. The CDR3 region is CASRKGLAGSDEQFF. CDR3 DNA: TGTGCCAGCAGAAAGGGACTAGCGGGATCCGATGAGCAGTTCTTC.